This TCR beta chain appears in the sequencing data of a study of identical twins. V was clipped by 1 base and J by 0 bases, with 10 bases between them. CDR1 DFQATT and CDR2 SNEGSKA come from the germline V gene (reference sequence). CDR3 length equals 14 residues. TCRdb reprocessed the 5' RACE reads via MiXCR and lists one record per CDR3 protein. The sample lists approximately 280,000 distinct CDR3 sequences; about 8% were seen once. The same specimen was also included in a second study, on yellow fever vaccine responses in identical twins.

This TCR was sampled from a woman aged 18-30 years in good health. What was sequenced was memory (CD45RO+) T cells sorted from blood. The chain is built from TRBV20-1 and TRBJ2-7; no clear D gene. This CDR3 is CSARGPGSSYEQYV. DNA of the CDR3: TGCAGTGCTAGAGGGCCGGGCAGCTCCTACGAGCAGTACGTC.